One sample yielded the 3 T cell receptor beta chains listed below, sequenced in a study of regulatory T cells in long-lasting Graves disease. As for time point: persistent/refractory GD, antithyroid drugs over 5 years with positive TRAb. The authors made the TCR library using RNA they extracted from PBMCs. HTBI primers from iRepertoire and Arm-PCR of CDR3 regions yielded the TCR beta libraries. Via MiXCR, TCRdb re-called the multiplex PCR reads, giving one row per CDR3 protein. The repertoire holds a few hundred thousand distinct CDR3 sequences, with around a quarter as singletons. Sequenced here: peripheral blood mononuclear cells (PBMCs), sampled when the disease was refractory, from a patient treated with antithyroid drugs. These TCRs come from a female donor with Graves disease.

The DNA for the CDR3 is TGCAGTGCTAGACCCGAACGGGGGTATGGCTACACCTTC. It is translated as CSARPERGYGYTF. V usage is TRBV20-1 and J usage is TRBJ1-2, with D possibly being TRBD1 (5 bases). Trimming stripped 2 bases from V and 5 bases from J, with 12 bases between. The CDR3 sequence is 13 residues long. Germline V CDR1 and CDR2: DFQATT, SNEGSKA (reference sequence).

In nucleotides, the CDR3 is TGTGCCAGCAGCGCCAGACTAGCGGGAGTTGGGGTGGCCAAAAACATTCAGTACTTC. Translating gives CASSARLAGVGVAKNIQYF. This chain joins TRBV13 and TRBJ2-4; 12 bases are a match to TRBD2. Germline values: CDR1 PRHDT, CDR2 FYEKMQ (reference sequence). The CDR3 spans 19 residues. Trimming removed 5 bases from V and 1 base from J; junction bases left unmatched: 12.

This clonotype was picked up many times. This chain joins TRBV2 and TRBJ2-3, with 11 bases that match TRBD1. V was clipped by 8 bases and J by 2 bases; unmatched bases: 12. The CDR3 contains 17 residues. Germline V gene sequence: CDR1 SNHLY, CDR2 FYNNEI. CDR3 sequence reads: CASRGQGASLITDTQYF. Written as DNA, the CDR3 is TGTGCCAGCCGTGGACAGGGGGCAAGTTTGATCACAGATACGCAGTATTTT.